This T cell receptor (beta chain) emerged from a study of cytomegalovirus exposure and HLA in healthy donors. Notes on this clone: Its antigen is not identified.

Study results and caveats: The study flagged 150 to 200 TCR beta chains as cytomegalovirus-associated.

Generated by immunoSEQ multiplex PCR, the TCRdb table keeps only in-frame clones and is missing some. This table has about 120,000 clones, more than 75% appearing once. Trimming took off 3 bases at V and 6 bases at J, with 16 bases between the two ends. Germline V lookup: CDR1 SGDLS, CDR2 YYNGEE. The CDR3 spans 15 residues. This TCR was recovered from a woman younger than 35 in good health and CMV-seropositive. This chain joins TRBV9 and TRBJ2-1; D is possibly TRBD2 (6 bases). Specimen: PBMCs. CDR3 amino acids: CASSETSLSVNEQFF. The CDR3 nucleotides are TGTGCCAGCAGCGAAACTAGCCTCTCGGTCAATGAGCAGTTCTTC.